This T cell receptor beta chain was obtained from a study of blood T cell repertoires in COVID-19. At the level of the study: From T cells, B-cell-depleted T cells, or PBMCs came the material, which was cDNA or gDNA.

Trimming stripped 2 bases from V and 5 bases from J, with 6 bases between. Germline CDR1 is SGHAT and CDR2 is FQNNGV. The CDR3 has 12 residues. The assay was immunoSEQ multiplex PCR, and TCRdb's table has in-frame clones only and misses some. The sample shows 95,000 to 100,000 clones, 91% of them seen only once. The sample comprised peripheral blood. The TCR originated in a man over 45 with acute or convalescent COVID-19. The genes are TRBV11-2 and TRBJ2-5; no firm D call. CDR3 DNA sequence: TGTGCCAGCAGCTTATCACGGGAGACCCAGTACTTC. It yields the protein CASSLSRETQYF. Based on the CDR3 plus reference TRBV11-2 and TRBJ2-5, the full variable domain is EAGVAQSPRYKIIEKRQSVAFWCNPISGHATLYWYQQILGQGPKLLIQFQNNGVVDDSQLPKDRFSAERLKGVDSTLKIQPAKLEDSAVYLCASSLSRETQYFGPGTRLLVL.